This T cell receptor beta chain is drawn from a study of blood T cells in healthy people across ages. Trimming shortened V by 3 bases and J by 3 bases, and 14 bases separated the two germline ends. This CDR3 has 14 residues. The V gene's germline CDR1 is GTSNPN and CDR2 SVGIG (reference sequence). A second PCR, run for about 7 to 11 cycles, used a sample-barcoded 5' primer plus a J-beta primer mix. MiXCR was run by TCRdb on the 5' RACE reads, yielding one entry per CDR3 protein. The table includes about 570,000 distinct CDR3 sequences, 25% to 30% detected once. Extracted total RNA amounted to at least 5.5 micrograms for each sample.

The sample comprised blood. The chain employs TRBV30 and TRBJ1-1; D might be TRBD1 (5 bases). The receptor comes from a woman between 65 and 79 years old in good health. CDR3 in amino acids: CAWSLPGPYTEAFF. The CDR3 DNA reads TGTGCCTGGAGCCTCCCGGGACCGTACACTGAAGCTTTCTTT.